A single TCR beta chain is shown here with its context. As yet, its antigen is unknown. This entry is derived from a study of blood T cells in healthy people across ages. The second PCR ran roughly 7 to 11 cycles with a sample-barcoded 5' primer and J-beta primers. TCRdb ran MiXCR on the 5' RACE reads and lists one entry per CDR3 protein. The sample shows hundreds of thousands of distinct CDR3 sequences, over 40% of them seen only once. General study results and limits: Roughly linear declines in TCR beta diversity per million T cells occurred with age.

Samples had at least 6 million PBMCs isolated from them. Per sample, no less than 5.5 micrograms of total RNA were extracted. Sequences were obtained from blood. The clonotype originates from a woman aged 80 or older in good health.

CDR3 sequence reads: CASRSPRGNNEQYF. CDR3 in DNA: TGTGCCAGCAGATCTCCACGCGGGAACAATGAGCAGTACTTC. The gene calls are TRBV7-2 and TRBJ2-5; D is perhaps TRBD2 (6 bases). Germline-derived CDR1 and CDR2 are SGHTA and FQGNSA. V was shortened by 6 bases and J by 11 bases, with 22 bases between the two germline ends. CDR3 length: 14 residues.